These 8 T cell receptor beta chains came from one sample sequenced in a study of shared clonotypes between healthy human individuals. Generated by immunoSEQ multiplex PCR, the TCRdb table keeps only in-frame clones and is missing some. The sample includes approximately 2.4 million clones, about 94% of them seen just once. Specimen: naive CD4+ T cells sorted from blood. Noted subset: CD45RA+ positively selected. The receptors here all came from a man younger than 35 in good health.

The chain is built from TRBV6-5 and TRBJ1-5; no definite D call. V shed 5 bases and J shed 6 bases, with 14 bases lying between them. The length of the CDR3 is 14 residues. Germline V gene sequence: CDR1 MNHEY, CDR2 SVGAGI. CDR3 amino acids: CASSRSKNRQPQHF. For the CDR3, the DNA is TGTGCCAGCAGTCGAAGCAAGAACCGTCAGCCCCAGCATTTT.

This clone was detected once. Different DNA sequences within this sample yield the same CDR3. V is TRBV28 and J is TRBJ2-7; D gene unclear. This CDR3 is 12 amino acids long. The germline V and J ends were trimmed by 1 base and 7 bases, with 8 bases remaining between them. Germline CDR1 and CDR2: MDHEN and SYDVKM. CDR3 nucleotide sequence: TGTGCCAGCAGTTTATTAACCGGAGAGCAGTACTTC. The encoded protein is CASSLLTGEQYF. Full variable domain (rest looked up from reference TRBV28 and TRBJ2-7): DVKVTQSSRYLVKRTGEKVFLECVQDMDHENMFWYRQDPGLGLRLIYFSYDVKMKEKGDIPEGYSVSREKKERFSLILESASTNQTSMYLCASSLLTGEQYFGPGTRLTVT.

V is TRBV6-1 and J is TRBJ2-3; 11 nucleotides line up with TRBD2. The CDR3 has 18 amino acids. V lost 4 bases and J lost 3; bases outside the gene matches: 12. The V gene's germline CDR1 is MNHNS and CDR2 SASEGT. Written as DNA, the CDR3 is TGTGCCAGCAGTGTAGTTAGCGGGGGGGCCGAGAGAACAGATACGCAGTATTTT. The encoded protein is CASSVVSGGAERTDTQYF.

The chain is built from TRBV2 and TRBJ2-2; tentatively, D is TRBD2 (6 bases). V was shortened by 11 bases and J by 6 bases, with 19 bases between the two germline ends. The germline V gene has CDR1 SNHLY and CDR2 FYNNEI. The CDR3 extends over 14 amino acids. CDR3 loop: CAGNGGVGSGELFF. The CDR3 nucleotides read TGTGCCGGCAACGGGGGAGTTGGGTCCGGGGAGCTGTTTTTT.

This clone appeared once. This chain links TRBV14 with TRBJ1-4; 10 bases map to TRBD1. The CDR3 spans 14 residues. Germline loops: CDR1 SGHDN, CDR2 FVKESK. The ends lost 3 bases at V and 10 bases at J; junction bases unmatched: 5. CDR3: CASSQTGGAGKLFF. The CDR3 DNA sequence: TGTGCCAGCAGCCAGACAGGGGGCGCGGGAAAACTGTTTTTT. Complete variable domain (other parts from reference TRBV14 and TRBJ1-4): EAGVTQFPSHSVIEKGQTVTLRCDPISGHDNLYWYRRVMGKEIKFLLHFVKESKQDESGMPNNRFLAERTGGTYSTLKVQPAELEDSGVYFCASSQTGGAGKLFFGSGTQLSVL.

The chain uses TRBV9 and TRBJ2-5, with 7 bases matching TRBD1. The germline V gene encodes CDR1 SGDLS and CDR2 YYNGEE. V lost 6 bases to trimming and J lost 4 bases; unmatched junction nucleotides: 9. This CDR3 comprises 14 residues. CDR3: CASTPGRGSETQYF. The CDR3 bases are TGTGCCAGCACCCCGGGCAGGGGGTCAGAGACCCAGTACTTC.

In its sample, this clone was seen a few times. The chain is built from TRBV5-1 and TRBJ1-6; no reliable D call. V dropped 0 bases and J dropped 10 bases, with 11 bases sitting between them. Germline-derived CDR1 and CDR2 are SGHRS and YFSETQ. The CDR3 is 14 residues long. The CDR3 coding sequence is TGCGCCAGCAGCTTGGAAAGGGAAGGATCACCCCTCCACTTT. Its translation: CASSLEREGSPLHF.

On this clone: Other DNA sequences from this sample encode an identical CDR3 as well. V and J are TRBV7-2 and TRBJ1-6; D ambiguous. This CDR3 is 14 amino acids long. V was cut by 1 base and J by 7 bases, with 8 bases left in between. Germline loops: CDR1 SGHTA, CDR2 FQGNSA. The CDR3 DNA reads TGTGCCAGCAGCTTAGGAGGGAACAATTCACCCCTCCACTTT. Amino acid sequence: CASSLGGNNSPLHF. The complete variable domain, with remaining parts taken from reference TRBV7-2 and TRBJ1-6, reads GAGVSQSPSNKVTEKGKDVELRCDPISGHTALYWYRQSLGQGLEFLIYFQGNSAPDKSGLPSDRFSAERTGGSVSTLTIQRTQQEDSAVYLCASSLGGNNSPLHFGNGTRLTVT.